This TCR beta chain was identified during a study of T cells after yellow fever vaccination. Turning to the study itself: SMART-Seq v4 Ultra Low Input handled preparation of low-cell-number fractions. Notes on the study in general: Contaminants from the bulk population, in the form of abundant clonotypes, could be found in FACS-sorted repertoires. After the booster, roughly 96% of CD4 and more than 85% of CD8 primary-response clones were re-detected.

Production of TCR cDNA was by 5'RACE template switching, which also added a universal primer site and UMIs. TCRdb recomputed calls from the 5' RACE reads with MiXCR, one row per CDR3 protein. Of under 300,000 distinct CDR3 sequences listed, less than 8.5% were seen once; the top ten hold 0.65% to 0.9%. The germline CDR1 and CDR2 sequences are LGHNA and YNFKEQ. After removal of 8 bases from V and 3 bases from J, the junction contained 25 bases not matched to a gene. The CDR3 consists of 19 residues. On this clonotype itself: The target antigen is unknown.

The V and J genes are TRBV4-2 and TRBJ2-7, with 7 positions matching TRBD2. The source of this sequence is a man between 25 and 39 years old who received the YFV17D yellow fever vaccine. The source was CD4+ T cells sorted from PBMCs, collected 15 days after the yellow fever booster vaccination. CDR3 sequence: CASQQTGTNLPSGVYEQYF. The DNA for the CDR3 is TGTGCCAGCCAGCAAACCGGGACCAATCTTCCGAGCGGGGTCTACGAGCAGTACTTC.